The 23 T cell receptor beta chains reported below all come from one sample, sequenced in a study of cytomegalovirus exposure and HLA in healthy donors. The PCR ran on 60 Vbeta and 13 Jbeta primers. Method: immunoSEQ multiplex PCR; TCRdb's copy keeps in-frame clones and lacks some. Here the sample spans about 36,000 clones, roughly 69% being singletons. The specimen was PBMCs. These receptors came from a man aged 25 to 40 in good health and CMV-seronegative.

V and J are TRBV6-4 and TRBJ2-3, with 9 bases identical to TRBD2. Germline-derived CDR1 and CDR2 are MRHNA and SNTAGT. Germline trimming cut 5 bases from V and 8 bases from J; bases unmatched to any gene: 11. The length of the CDR3 is 15 residues. This chain's CDR3 is CASSFLAGSQGTQYF. The CDR3 DNA reads as TGTGCCAGCAGTTTTCTAGCGGGGTCCCAAGGTACGCAGTATTTT.

V is TRBV29-1 and J is TRBJ1-1; TRBD1 agrees at 7 bases. V was pared by 6 bases and J by 10 bases, with 11 bases of the junction left unmatched. From germline, CDR1 is SQVTM and CDR2 ANQGSEA. The CDR3 is 12 amino acids. In DNA, the CDR3 is TGCAGCGTCCGACGAGGGGGCTCTGGAGCTTTCTTT. Translating it yields CSVRRGGSGAFF. Full variable domain (outside the CDR3, taken from reference TRBV29-1 and TRBJ1-1): SAVISQKPSRDICQRGTSLTIQCQVDSQVTMMFWYRQQPGQSLTLIATANQGSEATYESGFVIDKFPISRPNLTFSTLTVSNMSPEDSSIYLCSVRRGGSGAFFGQGTRLTVV.

The CDR3 nucleotides read TGTGCCAGCAGCGGGGTTCGTGAAAAACTGTTTTTT. Translation gives CASSGVREKLFF. The genes are TRBV6-6 and TRBJ1-4; no definite D call. The CDR3 totals 12 residues. Trimming left V 6 bases short and J 7 bases short, with 9 bases between. The germline V gene has CDR1 MNHNY and CDR2 SVGAGI (reference sequence).

V usage is TRBV7-8 and J usage is TRBJ2-7; 8 nucleotides line up with TRBD1. Unmatched junction bases numbered 7, after V lost 5 bases and J lost 7 bases. This CDR3 has 13 amino acids. The germline gives CDR1 SGHVS, CDR2 FQNEAQ. The DNA for the CDR3 is TGTGCCAGCAGCGGAGACAGGGGCTGGGAGCAGTACTTC. This encodes CASSGDRGWEQYF.

V gene TRBV6-1 combines with J gene TRBJ2-3; TRBD2 is a possible D gene (5 bases). This CDR3 comprises 15 residues. Trimming left V 2 bases short and J 2 bases short, with 11 bases between. Germline CDR1 and CDR2: MNHNS and SASEGT. CDR3 coding DNA: TGTGCCAGCAGTGAATCCGGGATCTTCACAGATACGCAGTATTTT. As protein: CASSESGIFTDTQYF.

This clone has more than one count but fewer than ten. The J gene is TRBJ1-3, the V gene TRBV6-1; D may be TRBD1 (5 bases). Germline values: CDR1 MNHNS, CDR2 SASEGT. V was trimmed by 6 bases and J by 4 bases, leaving 13 bases between them. The CDR3 contains 14 residues. The CDR3 reads CASRAGDRGNTIYF. CDR3 in DNA: TGTGCCAGCAGGGCGGGGGATAGGGGAAACACCATATATTTT.

The J gene is TRBJ2-1, the V gene TRBV4-2, with TRBD2 matching over 9 bases. The CDR3 has 15 amino acids. The germline V gene encodes CDR1 LGHNA and CDR2 YNFKEQ. J gave up 4 bases and V 1 base, and 2 bases lay outside the gene matches. The CDR3 sequence is CASSQGTSAYNEQFF. CDR3 sequence (DNA): TGTGCCAGCAGCCAAGGGACTAGCGCGTACAATGAGCAGTTCTTC.

The CDR3 bases are TGTGCCAGCAAGGACTTAGCGGGAGGGGATACGCAGTATTTT. Translation gives CASKDLAGGDTQYF. V usage is TRBV6-5 and J usage is TRBJ2-3; 11 bases are shared with TRBD2. This CDR3 comprises 14 residues. J lost 6 bases, V lost 7 bases, and 6 bases had no gene match. CDR1 and CDR2 from the germline V gene are MNHEY and SVGAGI.

V and J are TRBV29-1 and TRBJ1-1, with 7 positions matching TRBD1. This CDR3 has 14 residues. Germline values: CDR1 SQVTM, CDR2 ANQGSEA. V lost 7 bases to trimming and J lost 0 bases; unmatched junction nucleotides: 8. The CDR3 region has the DNA TGCAGCGGAAAGGACAGGCGAATGAACACTGAAGCTTTCTTT. This gives the protein CSGKDRRMNTEAFF.

This chain uses TRBV6-5 with TRBJ1-5; 7 bases map to TRBD1. CDR3 size: 13 residues. CDR1 is MNHEY and CDR2 is SVGAGI in the germline V gene. CDR3 amino acids: CVDRDKADQPQHF. The CDR3 DNA sequence: TGTGTAGACAGGGACAAGGCTGATCAGCCCCAGCATTTT.

The gene calls are TRBV30 and TRBJ2-7; possibly TRBD1 for D (6 bases). This CDR3 region has 13 residues. V dropped 0 bases and J dropped 6 bases, with 12 bases sitting between them. Germline values: CDR1 GTSNPN, CDR2 SVGIG (reference sequence). As DNA, the CDR3 is TGTGCCTGGAGTGTCGCAGGGGCAATCGAGCAGTACTTC. It encodes CAWSVAGAIEQYF.

In its sample, this clone is medium-sized. The chain links TRBV5-6 to TRBJ2-7, with D possibly matching TRBD1 (6 bases). Deletions cut 4 bases from V and 4 bases from J, with 15 bases between. The CDR3 consists of 14 residues. Per the germline V gene, CDR1 is SGHDT and CDR2 is YYEEEE. CDR3 DNA: TGTGCCAGCAGCAGCGAGGGGACAAAATACGAGCAGTACTTC. Translated, it gives CASSSEGTKYEQYF.

This sequence joins TRBV4-3 and TRBJ1-2, with a weak D call TRBD1 (5 bases). The germline CDR1 and CDR2 sequences are LGHNA and YSLEER. Trimming took off 0 bases at V and 0 bases at J, with 8 bases between the two ends. This CDR3 is 15 amino acids long. The CDR3 protein is CASSQEWGANYGYTF. The CDR3 nucleotides read TGCGCCAGCAGCCAAGAATGGGGCGCTAACTATGGCTACACCTTC.

This clone has a handful of counts. The genes are TRBV28 and TRBJ1-6, with a possible D match to TRBD1 (6 bases). Trimming pared 5 bases from V and 0 bases from J, leaving 11 bases between. The germline gives CDR1 MDHEN, CDR2 SYDVKM. The CDR3 contains 16 residues. The DNA of the CDR3 is TGTGCCAGCAGTCCCACAGGGATCTCCTATAATTCACCCCTCCACTTT. This gives the protein CASSPTGISYNSPLHF.

The chain recombines TRBV30 with TRBJ2-1; 9 bases fit TRBD2. Trimming took 5 bases from V and 12 from J; bases not matched to a gene: 14. The CDR3 totals 14 residues. Germline V gives CDR1 GTSNPN, CDR2 SVGIG (reference sequence). The chain's CDR3 is CAWEYSGRWMGQFF. The CDR3 DNA follows: TGTGCCTGGGAATATAGCGGGAGATGGATGGGGCAGTTCTTC.

On this clone itself: Germline and junction disagree at one end, which may indicate a read error. The V call is TRBV7-7, the J call TRBJ1-4; tentative D call: TRBD1 (6 bases). CDR3 length: 15 residues. Germline V gene lookup returns CDR1 SSHAT and CDR2 FNYEAQ (reference sequence). CDR3 bases: TGTGCTAGCAGCCCCGACAGGTCAACTAATGAAAAACTGTTTTTT. Its protein product is CASSPDRSTNEKLFF.

The chain couples TRBV2 to TRBJ1-5, with 8 bases matching TRBD1. CDR1 is SNHLY and CDR2 is FYNNEI in the germline V gene. With 5 bases clipped from V and 2 bases from J, the junction kept 5 bases outside the gene matches. The CDR3 loop spans 15 amino acids. CDR3 residues: CASSLDRGGNQPQHF. CDR3 in DNA: TGTGCCAGCAGTCTCGACAGGGGAGGCAATCAGCCCCAGCATTTT.

This rearrangement joins TRBV4-3 to TRBJ1-4, with 8 bases identical to TRBD1. The CDR3 consists of 14 residues. V gave up 3 bases and J gave up 5 bases; unmatched junction bases: 2. Germline V CDR1 and CDR2: LGHNA, YSLEER. The CDR3 bases are TGCGCCAGCAGCCACCGGACAGGGAATGAAAAACTGTTTTTT. It yields the protein CASSHRTGNEKLFF.

The J gene is TRBJ2-1, the V gene TRBV7-2; no definite D call. The V and J ends lost 3 bases and 4 bases respectively, with 10 bases between them. CDR1 is SGHTA and CDR2 is FQGNSA in the germline V gene. The CDR3 has 14 amino acids. CDR3 residues: CASSFSWAYNEQFF. The CDR3 nucleotides are TGTGCCAGCAGCTTTTCGTGGGCTTACAATGAGCAGTTCTTC.

The genes are TRBV15 and TRBJ2-1; TRBD1 matches 10 bases. The CDR3 has 16 residues. Trimming at V came to 0 bases and at J to 6 bases, leaving 5 bases not matched to a gene. Germline assignment: CDR1 LNHNV and CDR2 YYDKDF (reference sequence). CDR3 loop: CATSRDPGQGSNEQFF. For the CDR3, the DNA is TGTGCCACCAGCAGAGATCCGGGACAGGGGTCCAATGAGCAGTTCTTC.

V usage is TRBV19 and J usage is TRBJ2-7; D is possibly TRBD1 (5 bases). CDR3 length: 13 residues. CDR1 is LNHDA and CDR2 is SQIVND in the germline V gene (reference sequence). With 5 bases removed from V and 5 bases from J, the gap between germline ends came to 13 bases. The CDR3 sequence: CASSLTRVHEQYF. The CDR3 nucleotides read TGTGCCAGTAGTTTGACCAGGGTCCACGAGCAGTACTTC. Full variable domain (rest looked up from reference TRBV19 and TRBJ2-7): DGGITQSPKYLFRKEGQNVTLSCEQNLNHDAMYWYRQDPGQGLRLIYYSQIVNDFQKGDIAEGYSVSREKKESFPLTVTSAQKNPTAFYLCASSLTRVHEQYFGPGTRLTVT.

In this sample, this clone is medium-sized. The same CDR3 also results from other DNA sequences found in this sample. V is TRBV6-5 and J is TRBJ2-1, with D unclear. CDR1 and CDR2 from the germline V gene are MNHEY and SVGAGI. The V gene lost 2 bases and the J gene lost 0 bases, with 5 bases spanning the gap. The CDR3 totals 14 residues. DNA for the CDR3: TGTGCCAGCAGTTACAGCTCCTCCTACAATGAGCAGTTCTTC. It specifies CASSYSSSYNEQFF.

CDR3 sequence: CASSEGGVGQPQHF. The CDR3 DNA is TGTGCCAGCAGCGAAGGGGGGGTCGGGCAGCCCCAGCATTTT. The chain recombines TRBV6-5 with TRBJ1-5; D possibly corresponds to TRBD1 (6 bases). The CDR3 sequence is 14 residues long. V lost 6 bases and J 7 bases, leaving 16 bases between the germline ends. Germline V gene data show CDR1 as MNHEY and CDR2 as SVGAGI.